This T cell receptor beta chain is drawn from a study of CD8 T cells in ankylosing spondylitis. Study-wide findings and caveats: Disease-linked clones bore a CD8+ phenotype, appearing relatively rarely in peripheral blood. Blood of patients with ankylosing spondylitis appeared to be characterized by a TCR beta motif of eight highly homologous variants. Disease-associated clones were reportedly significantly overrepresented in matched ankylosing spondylitis synovial fluid.

This clonotype was counted many times. Its specificity is unknown. Quantitative 5'-RACE with molecular barcodes was used to make the TCR beta libraries. TCRdb reprocessed the 5' RACE reads with MiXCR, giving one entry per CDR3 protein. The sample comprises some 71,000 distinct CDR3 sequences, about 5.2% of which are singletons, and 2.2% rests with the top ten. The CDR3 extends over 12 amino acids. V lost 5 bases and J lost 8, with 12 bases in between. Germline V lookup: CDR1 SGHVS, CDR2 FQNEAQ. The specimen was blood, either unsorted or a sorted T cell fraction (not recorded which). The chain employs TRBV7-8 and TRBJ1-1; D possibly corresponds to TRBD1 (5 bases). This TCR derives from a male donor with ankylosing spondylitis or in good health (not recorded which). The CDR3 nucleotides are TGTGCCAGCAGCCCGGACACTGGGGAAGCTTTCTTT. It encodes CASSPDTGEAFF.